Listed here is a single TCR beta chain. Its antigen remains undetermined. No much larger clone is present one base from it, and per-base qualities are unavailable. Donors were healthy HIV-negative adults with no recently reported acute infections or vaccinations. Only Caucasian adults living in Nashville, Tennessee, USA were represented among the donors. CD4+ T cells were enriched by magnetic negative selection; naive cells were then positively selected on CD45RA, and the negative fraction formed the memory subset. Blood was collected by leukapheresis, and PBMCs were isolated by Ficoll-Histopaque density gradient centrifugation and then cryopreserved in liquid nitrogen vapor phase. Purity and quantity of every magnetically sorted T cell population were checked by analytical flow cytometry. Genomic DNA was isolated from every sorted fraction and measured by UV absorbance on a Nanodrop 2000c. Using the deep immunoSEQ assay, TCR CDR3 regions were amplified from genomic DNA by multiplex PCR. Extracted genomic DNA from each cell subset was distributed evenly across all wells of several immunoSEQ 96-well plates, and each plate was treated as a replicate. Each replicate PCR for sorted subsets received roughly 0.2 ug genomic DNA, equal to about 30,000 T cell genomes. Purified libraries were measured with a Qubit 3.0 fluorometer, size-checked on a Bioanalyzer 2100, and measured again with the KAPA Library Quantification kit. Every immunoSEQ 96-well plate was sequenced on a dedicated single-read 150-cycle Illumina NextSeq 550 flow cell. The paper's processing steps were these. The immunoSEQ output contained only junctional sequences without quality scores, so filtering could not match that applied to full-length reads. Sequences were annotated with PyIR, a Python wrapper for IgBLAST v1.9, using IMGT germline references to assign V/J genes and CDR3. Reads with weak V/J assignments (E-value above 1e-6), missing CDR3, stop codons, out-of-frame junctions, or ambiguous translated residues were removed. V3J clonotypes were defined by identical inferred V gene, J gene, and CDR3 amino acid sequence. Percentage overlap between repertoires was computed as shared unique clonotypes divided by the size of the smaller repertoire. Repertoire richness was assessed with RTK rarefaction, the Chao1 estimator, and Recon v2.1 estimates of unobserved clonotypes. Generation probabilities were computed with OLGA for all TCRbeta clonotypes obtained by the gDNA method from four donors. The immuneACCESS repertoire file appears here via TCRdb, limited to in-frame rearrangements. These files lack a portion of the clones; in checked studies, under half of the deficit traces to unresolved V genes, and the cause of the others is not known. V and J calls and clone size are as listed in that table; D and trimming were resolved from the DNA. This sample holds about 1.5 million clones; about 98% were observed only once. The ten top clones hold roughly 0.45% of the sample.

The V and J ends are trimmed by 1 base and 0 bases, leaving 11 bases between them. For CDR1 and CDR2, the germline V gene lists SGHTA and FQGNSA. From the cysteine up to the phenylalanine, the CDR3 has a length of 16 residues. The read is trimmed to its CDR3 DNA, 48 bases read in frame from base 1. The source of the sample is a study of shared clonotypes between healthy human individuals (dated by TCRdb to about 2020). Background for the entire study: A couple of women and three men aged 18 to 49 years were included in the cohort. For each donor, three plates each were used for CD4 naive and CD4 memory, two plates were used for CD8 naive, and one plate was used for CD8 memory. Between about 0.9 and 10 billion PBMCs per donor were obtained by leukapheresis. Blood TCR repertoires of five healthy adults were deeply sequenced to estimate repertoire size and the extent of clonotype sharing between individuals. To increase sequencing depth and limit assay-specific biases, TCR repertoire library preparation and sequencing were carried out by different laboratories using diverse techniques. The paper as a whole reports these results and caveats: About 4.5% of naive CD4, approximately 3.7% of naive CD8, about 2.4% of memory CD4, and around 0.42% of memory CD8 clonotypes were shared across a few donors. Clonotypes shared by all four sorted-subset donors showed higher generation probabilities than non-shared clonotypes. The small number of donors limited the genetic and exposure-history diversity represented. Only blood was sampled, and tissue TCR repertoires likely differ from those in blood. Incomplete sequencing was indicated by rarefaction of sorted-subset datasets, despite the large sequencing depth. Larger estimated clonotype richness was generally found for naive subsets than for memory subsets. Pairwise subsampling indicated that sequencing depth was expected to affect the degree of clonotype sharing among donors.

Sequencing input: naive CD4+ T cells sorted from blood. The sample's cell subset or site, from its label and the paper: CD45RA+ positively selected. The chain employs TRBV7-2 and TRBJ2-3, with the identity of the D gene unclear. This sequence was found in a man aged 25-45 years in good health. The sequenced DNA: TGTGCCAGCAGCTTAGGAAACTTAGCTAGCACAGATACGCAGTATTTT. Its protein is CASSLGNLASTDTQYF. The variable domain in full, with residues beyond the CDR3 obtained from the reference TRBV7-2 and TRBJ2-3 genes, is GAGVSQSPSNKVTEKGKDVELRCDPISGHTALYWYRQSLGQGLEFLIYFQGNSAPDKSGLPSDRFSAERTGGSVSTLTIQRTQQEDSAVYLCASSLGNLASTDTQYFGPGTRLTVL.